The rows below give T cell receptor beta chains drawn from one sample of a study of blood T cell repertoires in COVID-19. Assay: immunoSEQ multiplex PCR; the TCRdb copy retains only in-frame clones and omits some. The table includes nearly 350,000 clones, around 83% detected once. The source material was peripheral blood. All receptors derive from a man aged 25 to 40 with active or convalescent COVID-19. Both conserved end residues are part of each CDR3. The D gene is left open where the match is weak. The size of a clone is reported for some rows only, either as once, few or many, or as a class for expanded clones.

abundance	d_gene	v_gene	j_gene	CDR3nt	CDR3aa
few	TRBD1	TRBV2	TRBJ1-5	TGTGCCAGCCAAACGGGACAGGGGTATCAGCCCCAGCATTTT	CASQTGQGYQPQHF
NA	TRBD2	TRBV7-3	TRBJ2-1	TGTGCCAGCAGCCCACGGGGCAGCGGGAGGCCGGTCCACAATGAGCAGTTCTTC	CASSPRGSGRPVHNEQFF
once	NA	TRBV28	TRBJ1-1	TGTGCCAGCAGACGACACAGCTATATGAACACTGAAGCTTTCTTT	CASRRHSYMNTEAFF
NA	NA	TRBV10-1	TRBJ2-7	TGCGCCAGCAGTGACCCCGATGGGAGGGGGTACGAGCAGTACTTC	CASSDPDGRGYEQYF
NA	NA	TRBV6-2/TRBV6-3	TRBJ1-2	TGTGCCAGCAGTTATAATTCGGGACAACGCGGCTACACCTTC	CASSYNSGQRGYTF
NA	NA	TRBV21-1	TRBJ2-5	TGTGCCAGCAGCAAACGGGAAGATCAAGAGACCCAGTACTTC	CASSKREDQETQYF
NA	NA	TRBV12-3/TRBV12-4	TRBJ1-2	TGTGCCAGCAGTCCTCGTCGGCGAGGGGGCTACACCTTC	CASSPRRRGGYTF
NA	NA	TRBV6-2/TRBV6-3	TRBJ2-7	TGTGCCAGCAGTGACCCCCCGAGGGCGGCCTACGAGCAGTACTTC	CASSDPPRAAYEQYF
NA	NA	TRBV7-2	TRBJ1-5	TGTGCCAGCAGCTTCAGGGTGTGGGGCTCCAATCAGCCCCAGCATTTT	CASSFRVWGSNQPQHF
NA	NA	TRBV5-5	TRBJ2-3	TGTGCCAGCAGCTTGGATTATAGTGACAGCAACACAGATACGCAGTATTTT	CASSLDYSDSNTDTQYF
NA	NA	TRBV5-5	TRBJ2-4	TGTGCCAGCAGCTTTTGGGGCTCCTTGGACATTCAGTACTTC	CASSFWGSLDIQYF
NA	NA	TRBV6-5	TRBJ1-2	TGTGCCAGCAGAACCGGGACAAGCTATGGCTACACCTTC	CASRTGTSYGYTF
few	TRBD1	TRBV7-9	TRBJ1-4	TGTGCCAGCAGCCCGGGACAGGGAGGTGAAAAACTGTTTTTT	CASSPGQGGEKLFF
few	NA	TRBV30	TRBJ1-5	TGTGCCTCCTCCCGGGGCAATCAGCCCCAGCATTTT	CASSRGNQPQHF
NA	TRBD1	TRBV12-3/TRBV12-4	TRBJ1-5	TGTGCCAGCAGTTTGCAGGGGGACCAGCCCCAGCATTTT	CASSLQGDQPQHF
NA	NA	TRBV4-2	TRBJ2-5	TGTGCCAGCAGCCAAGATCGCGGGCAGAAAGAGACCCAGTACTTC	CASSQDRGQKETQYF
NA	TRBD1	TRBV7-2	TRBJ1-2	TGTGCCAGCAGCCCGGGACAGACTTATGGCTACACCTTC	CASSPGQTYGYTF
NA	NA	TRBV3-1/TRBV3-2	TRBJ2-2	TGTGCCAGCAGCCCACGGAGAGCTACCGGGGAGGAGCTGTTTTTT	CASSPRRATGEELFF
once	TRBD1	TRBV5-4	TRBJ2-7	TGTGCCAGCAGCTCCGGGGACAGGGGATCGGGCGAGCAGTACTTC	CASSSGDRGSGEQYF
NA	NA	TRBV30	TRBJ1-1	TGTGCCTGGAGAGACAGGTTGCCTGAAGCTTTCTTT	CAWRDRLPEAFF
NA	NA	TRBV30	TRBJ1-4	TGTGCCTGGAGTGCAGGATCAACTAATGAAAAACTGTTTTTT	CAWSAGSTNEKLFF
NA	NA	TRBV6-4	TRBJ1-2	TGTGCCAGCAGGGCCTCAGGGACTAACTATGGCTACACCTTC	CASRASGTNYGYTF
NA	NA	TRBV18	TRBJ2-3	TGTGCCAGCTCAACGGCAGATACGCAGTATTTT	CASSTADTQYF
NA	NA	TRBV29-1	TRBJ2-5	TGCAGCGTTGAATCCCGGGGGGCTCAAGAGACCCAGTACTTC	CSVESRGAQETQYF
NA	TRBD1	TRBV19	TRBJ2-2	TGTGCCAGTACCCTGACAGGGACCCTTACCGGGGAGCTGTTTTTT	CASTLTGTLTGELFF
NA	NA	TRBV19	TRBJ2-4	TGTGCCAGTGCTAAGCCGGACTATGGTGACATTCAGTACTTC	CASAKPDYGDIQYF
NA	NA	TRBV4-3	TRBJ2-7	TGCGCCAGCAGCCCATTAGCGGACGGGGCCTACGAGCAGTACTTC	CASSPLADGAYEQYF
NA	NA	TRBV30	TRBJ2-1	TGTGCCTGGAGTGAGGAGGCGGGAAGGATCGGTGAGCAGTTCTTC	CAWSEEAGRIGEQFF